Below, 21 T cell receptor beta chains from the same sample are listed, as sequenced in a study of blood T cell repertoires in COVID-19. Assay used: immunoSEQ multiplex PCR; TCRdb lists only in-frame clones, some missing. The sample has a few hundred thousand clones, over 75% seen once. Sequenced sample: peripheral blood. Source of these receptors: a woman under 40 with COVID-19, enrolled during active disease.

V and J are TRBV28 and TRBJ1-5, with TRBD1 as a possible D gene (5 bases). CDR1 and CDR2 from the germline V gene are MDHEN and SYDVKM. The CDR3 sequence is 12 residues long. Trimming took off 6 bases at V and 7 bases at J, with 10 bases between the two ends. The CDR3 here is CASSLPGQPQHF. DNA for the CDR3: TGTGCCAGCAGCCTACCAGGGCAGCCCCAGCATTTT. Using reference TRBV28 and TRBJ1-5 for the parts outside the CDR3, the full variable domain is DVKVTQSSRYLVKRTGEKVFLECVQDMDHENMFWYRQDPGLGLRLIYFSYDVKMKEKGDIPEGYSVSREKKERFSLILESASTNQTSMYLCASSLPGQPQHFGDGTRLSIL.

The V call is TRBV20-1, the J call TRBJ2-7; TRBD2 might be the D (5 bases). The germline gives CDR1 DFQATT, CDR2 SNEGSKA (reference sequence). The CDR3 totals 10 residues. V was shortened by 2 bases and J by 6 bases, with 5 bases between the two germline ends. The CDR3 is CSARLAEQYF. Here the CDR3 DNA reads TGCAGTGCTAGACTAGCCGAGCAGTACTTC.

The CDR3 region is CSATYGFGYTF. CDR3 DNA: TGCAGTGCTACTTACGGGTTTGGCTACACCTTC. The gene calls are TRBV20-1 and TRBJ1-2; D gene unclear. Germline values: CDR1 DFQATT, CDR2 SNEGSKA (reference sequence). This CDR3 comprises 11 residues. V gave up 4 bases and J gave up 7 bases, with 10 bases separating them.

In this sample, this clone turned up a few times. The rearrangement uses TRBV21-1 and TRBJ2-1; the D call of TRBD1 is as the table states it, not checked on the DNA. TRBV21-1 is reported as a pseudogene. There are 18 residues in the CDR3. In nucleotides, the CDR3 is TGTGCCAGCAGCAAAGGGATGGGCAGTTTTAGCTCCTACAATGAGCAGTTCTTC. Translated, it gives CASSKGMGSFSSYNEQFF.

This clone was seen just once. This chain uses TRBV4-3 with TRBJ2-7, with 11 bases identical to TRBD2. The CDR3 runs 16 residues. Germline V lookup: CDR1 LGHNA, CDR2 YSLEER. With V trimmed by 1 base and J by 0 bases, 2 bases remained unmatched. The CDR3: CASSQGLAGSSYEQYF. In DNA, the CDR3 is TGCGCCAGCAGCCAAGGACTAGCGGGAAGCTCCTACGAGCAGTACTTC.

The rearrangement links TRBV9 to TRBJ1-1; 7 bases are shared with TRBD1. The CDR3 covers 16 residues. Germline values: CDR1 SGDLS, CDR2 YYNGEE. V shed 3 bases and J 3 bases; nucleotides not matched to a gene: 11. The CDR3 here is CASSARTGGPHTEAFF. The CDR3 coding sequence is TGTGCCAGCAGCGCCCGGACAGGAGGGCCTCACACTGAAGCTTTCTTT.

The chain carries TRBV7-8 and TRBJ1-6; the match to TRBD1 covers 7 bases. Germline trimming cut 2 bases from V and 8 bases from J; bases unmatched to any gene: 3. This CDR3 has 14 residues. CDR1 SGHVS and CDR2 FQNEAQ come from the germline V gene. The CDR3 DNA is TGTGCCAGCAGCTTAATCAGGGGGGATTCACCCCTCCACTTT. Translating it yields CASSLIRGDSPLHF.

J is TRBJ2-1 and V is TRBV29-1, with 11 nucleotides matching TRBD2. CDR3 length: 14 residues. Looked up from germline, CDR1 is SQVTM and CDR2 is ANQGSEA. The V segment lost 3 bases and the J segment 15 bases; nucleotides outside the gene matches: 13. In DNA form, the CDR3 reads TGCAGCGTTGAGAGTGGGCTAGCGGGAGGTTTAAGGTTCTTC. This gives the protein CSVESGLAGGLRFF.

The chain uses TRBV20-1 and TRBJ2-2, with D possibly being TRBD2 (5 bases). Germline V gene sequence: CDR1 DFQATT, CDR2 SNEGSKA (reference sequence). The length of the CDR3 is 11 residues. The CDR3 reads CSGTNTGELFF. Written as DNA, the CDR3 is TGCAGCGGGACGAACACCGGGGAGCTGTTTTTT.

J is TRBJ2-7 and V is TRBV19; TRBD2 aligns across 9 bases. CDR3 length: 13 amino acids. J was trimmed by 0 bases and V by 7 bases; bases with no gene match: 1. In germline, CDR1 is LNHDA, CDR2 SQIVND (reference sequence). CDR3 sequence reads: CASKRGDSYEQYF. The CDR3 DNA reads as TGTGCCAGTAAGCGGGGGGACTCCTACGAGCAGTACTTC. The entire variable domain, with the rest obtained from reference TRBV19 and TRBJ2-7, is as follows: DGGITQSPKYLFRKEGQNVTLSCEQNLNHDAMYWYRQDPGQGLRLIYYSQIVNDFQKGDIAEGYSVSREKKESFPLTVTSAQKNPTAFYLCASKRGDSYEQYFGPGTRLTVT.

This CDR3 is CASSLRAGGSTNTEAFF. As DNA, the CDR3 is TGCGCCAGCAGCTTGCGGGCAGGGGGGTCGACGAACACTGAAGCTTTCTTT. The chain combines TRBV5-1 with TRBJ1-1, with 7 bases that match TRBD1. There are 17 residues in the CDR3. The germline gives CDR1 SGHRS, CDR2 YFSETQ. Trimming removed 1 base from V and 1 base from J; junction bases left unmatched: 10. Based on the CDR3 plus reference TRBV5-1 and TRBJ1-1, the full variable domain is KAGVTQTPRYLIKTRGQQVTLSCSPISGHRSVSWYQQTPGQGLQFLFEYFSETQRNKGNFPGRFSGRQFSNSRSEMNVSTLELGDSALYLCASSLRAGGSTNTEAFFGQGTRLTVV.

This clone has only one observation. CDR3 sequence reads: CATSDRTRTDTQYF. The CDR3 coding sequence is TGTGCCACCAGTGACCGCACTCGCACAGATACGCAGTATTTT. The gene calls are TRBV24-1 and TRBJ2-3; D not resolved. V gave up 4 bases and J gave up 1 base, with 8 bases separating them. The CDR3 has 14 amino acids. The germline gives CDR1 KGHDR, CDR2 SFDVKD.

The V and J genes are TRBV6-4 and TRBJ1-3; tentative D call: TRBD1 (6 bases). The ends were cut back, 10 bases at V and 8 bases at J, with 33 bases in the middle. This CDR3 contains 18 residues. Germline loops: CDR1 MRHNA, CDR2 SNTAGT. The CDR3, as DNA: TGTGCCATCCACTTCAAGAGGGGACACTCGATCCCAAAGGACACCATATATTTT. It specifies CAIHFKRGHSIPKDTIYF.

On this clone itself: Other DNA sequences in the sample encode the same CDR3. V usage is TRBV7-3 and J usage is TRBJ1-1, with no clear D. V shed 5 bases and J shed 0 bases, with 7 bases lying between them. This CDR3 has 13 residues. The germline V gene has CDR1 SGHTA and CDR2 FQGTGA. Written as DNA, the CDR3 is TGTGCCAGCAGCCCCACATTGAACACTGAAGCTTTCTTT. Translation gives CASSPTLNTEAFF.

This chain joins TRBV29-1 and TRBJ1-3; 8 bases map to TRBD1. The CDR3 spans 13 residues. V trimming: 6 bases; J trimming: 2 bases; junction bases outside the gene matches: 3. Germline V gene data show CDR1 as SQVTM and CDR2 as ANQGSEA. CDR3 in DNA: TGCAGCGTCCAGGACAGGGCTGGAAACACCATATATTTT. Its protein product is CSVQDRAGNTIYF.

As for this clone: Relative to the germline gene, one junction end is altered; a read error may explain this. The genes are TRBV27 and TRBJ2-3, with 11 bases lining up with TRBD2. The CDR3 loop spans 15 amino acids. Germline V lookup: CDR1 MNHEY, CDR2 SMNVEV (reference sequence). The DNA for the CDR3 is TGTGCGAGCATGGGGCTAGCGGGAGGTACAGATACGCAGTATTTT. Translated: CASMGLAGGTDTQYF.

V gene TRBV7-2 combines with J gene TRBJ2-5, with 9 bases matching TRBD2. Germline CDR1 and CDR2: SGHTA and FQGNSA. V trimming: 5 bases; J trimming: 3 bases; junction bases outside the gene matches: 7. This CDR3 spans 15 amino acids. The CDR3 DNA is TGTGCCAGCAGCCTGCTTAGCGGGGGTAAAGAGACCCAGTACTTC. This sequence encodes CASSLLSGGKETQYF. Full variable domain (rest looked up from reference TRBV7-2 and TRBJ2-5): GAGVSQSPSNKVTEKGKDVELRCDPISGHTALYWYRQSLGQGLEFLIYFQGNSAPDKSGLPSDRFSAERTGGSVSTLTIQRTQQEDSAVYLCASSLLSGGKETQYFGPGTRLLVL.

The CDR3 DNA sequence: TGTGCCAGCAAAGTAGAGGAAGTCTATGGCTACACCTTC. Protein sequence: CASKVEEVYGYTF. The chain carries TRBV7-9 and TRBJ1-2; no firm D call. V dropped 7 bases and J dropped 4 bases, with 13 bases sitting between them. This CDR3 contains 13 residues. Germline V gene lookup returns CDR1 SEHNR and CDR2 FQNEAQ (reference sequence). Full variable domain (missing parts from reference TRBV7-9 and TRBJ1-2): DTGVSQNPRHKITKRGQNVTFRCDPISEHNRLYWYRQTLGQGPEFLTYFQNEAQLEKSRLLSDRFSAERPKGSFSTLEIQRTEQGDSAMYLCASKVEEVYGYTFGSGTRLTVV.

The V and J genes are TRBV6-5 and TRBJ1-1; tentative D call: TRBD1 (5 bases). This CDR3 has 13 amino acids. Trimming removed 0 bases from V and 7 bases from J, with 9 bases in between. Germline V gene data show CDR1 as MNHEY and CDR2 as SVGAGI. CDR3 sequence: CASSYSTDFEAFF. DNA of the CDR3: TGTGCCAGCAGTTACTCGACAGACTTTGAAGCTTTCTTT.

The chain couples TRBV27 to TRBJ2-2; TRBD1 matches 7 bases. The V gene's germline CDR1 is MNHEY and CDR2 SMNVEV (reference sequence). This CDR3 is 16 amino acids long. With V trimmed by 5 bases and J by 3 bases, 9 bases remained unmatched. The CDR3 DNA reads TGTGCCAGCAGTCCGCGACAGGGTGGGTACACCGGGGAGCTGTTTTTT. Translation: CASSPRQGGYTGELFF.

This clone came up a few times. The rearrangement uses TRBV27 and TRBJ2-7; no clear D gene. The V end was cut by 2 bases, the J end by 3 bases, with 8 bases between. The CDR3 is made up of 13 amino acids. From germline, CDR1 is MNHEY and CDR2 SMNVEV (reference sequence). Here the CDR3 DNA reads TGTGCCAGCAGTTTAGGGCCCAGCTACGAGCAGTACTTC. This sequence encodes CASSLGPSYEQYF.